Included here is one T cell receptor (beta chain) sequence, with context. Antigen unknown. The junction had 2 bases not matched to a gene; V was cut back by 4 bases and J by 4 bases. The length of the CDR3 is 13 residues. Per the germline V gene, CDR1 is SGHVS and CDR2 is FNYEAQ. This record comes from a study of OX40 agonist ivuxolimab in advanced cancers. For the study at large: Three patients, one with hepatocellular carcinoma and two with cutaneous melanoma, achieved partial responses.

Clones were sequenced by immunoSEQ multiplex PCR, and TCRdb holds only the in-frame ones, with some missing. The sample lists about 24,000 clones, 65% to 85% occurring once. Study findings and constraints: Clones of CD4+ and CD8+ blood T cells grew by week 6 at doses of 0.1 to 3.0 mg/kg. Relative to CD4+, CD8+ T cells held more expanded clones on average. Partly responding patients at 0.1-3.0 mg/kg showed some of the smallest clonal expansion.

This sequence was found in an adult with an advanced solid tumor such as melanoma, head and neck, liver or kidney cancer. The sample consisted of CD4+ or CD8+ T cells sorted from blood, taken in a trial of the OX40 agonist ivuxolimab. The V gene is TRBV7-6, the J gene TRBJ1-2; the match to TRBD1 covers 8 bases. The CDR3: CASSSGQGYGYTF. The CDR3 DNA follows: TGTGCCAGCAGCTCAGGACAGGGCTATGGCTACACCTTC.